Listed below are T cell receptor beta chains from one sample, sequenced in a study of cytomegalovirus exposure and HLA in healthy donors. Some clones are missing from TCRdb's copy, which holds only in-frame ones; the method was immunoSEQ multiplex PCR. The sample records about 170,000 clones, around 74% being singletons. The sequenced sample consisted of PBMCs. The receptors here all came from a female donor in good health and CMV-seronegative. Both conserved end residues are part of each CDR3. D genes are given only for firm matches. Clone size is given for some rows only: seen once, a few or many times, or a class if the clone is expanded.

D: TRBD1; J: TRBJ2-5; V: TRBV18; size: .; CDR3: CASSPQTGEQETQYF; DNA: TGTGCCAGCTCACCGCAAACAGGGGAACAAGAGACCCAGTACTTC
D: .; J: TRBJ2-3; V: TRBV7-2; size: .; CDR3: CASSPVTGSTDTQYF; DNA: TGTGCCAGCAGTCCCGTTACGGGGAGCACAGATACGCAGTATTTT
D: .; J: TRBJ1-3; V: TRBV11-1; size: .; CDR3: CASSFPRHGFASGNTIYF; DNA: TGTGCCAGCAGCTTTCCCCGACACGGTTTCGCGTCTGGAAACACCATATATTTT
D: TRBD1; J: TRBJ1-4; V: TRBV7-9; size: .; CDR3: CASSSDRENEKLFF; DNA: TGTGCCAGCAGCTCGGACAGGGAGAATGAAAAACTGTTTTTT
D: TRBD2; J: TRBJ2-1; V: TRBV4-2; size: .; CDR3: CASSQDSTSGVSYNEQFF; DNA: TGTGCCAGCAGCCAAGATTCGACTAGCGGGGTCTCCTACAATGAGCAGTTCTTC
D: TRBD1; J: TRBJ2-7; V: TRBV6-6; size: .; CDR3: CASSFSDRGEQYF; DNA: TGTGCCAGCAGTTTCTCGGACAGGGGCGAGCAGTACTTC
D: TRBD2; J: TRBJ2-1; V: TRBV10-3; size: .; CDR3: CAISDSSGRAEDEQFF; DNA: TGTGCCATCAGTGACTCTAGCGGGAGGGCCGAGGATGAGCAGTTCTTC
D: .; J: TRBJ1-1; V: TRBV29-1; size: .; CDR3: CSVHRTASEAFF; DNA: TGCAGCGTCCATCGGACAGCCTCTGAAGCTTTCTTT
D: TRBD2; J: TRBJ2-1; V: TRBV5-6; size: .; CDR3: CASSQLTSGHSYNEQFF; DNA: TGTGCCAGCAGCCAACTCACTAGCGGGCACTCCTACAATGAGCAGTTCTTC
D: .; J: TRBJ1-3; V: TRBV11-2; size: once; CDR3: CASSLVLRGNTIYF; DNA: TGTGCCAGCAGCTTAGTTCTGAGGGGAAACACCATATATTTT
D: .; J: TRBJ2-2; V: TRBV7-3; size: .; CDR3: CASSLIGGMDNTGELFF; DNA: TGTGCCAGCAGCTTAATTGGCGGGATGGACAACACCGGGGAGCTGTTTTTT
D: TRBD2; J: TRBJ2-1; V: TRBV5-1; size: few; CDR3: CASSLGEGAYNEQFF; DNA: TGCGCCAGCAGCCTGGGGGAGGGAGCGTACAATGAGCAGTTCTTC
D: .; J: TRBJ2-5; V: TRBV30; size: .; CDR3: CALGGGVGETQYF; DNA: TGTGCTTTAGGGGGGGGCGTTGGGGAGACCCAGTACTTC
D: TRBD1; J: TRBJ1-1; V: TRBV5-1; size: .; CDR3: CASSLGTGLNTEAFF; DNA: TGCGCCAGCAGCTTGGGGACAGGGCTCAACACTGAAGCTTTCTTT
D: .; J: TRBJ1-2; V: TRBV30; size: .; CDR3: CAWNRIMGSPYGYTF; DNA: TGTGCCTGGAATAGGATAATGGGCAGCCCCTATGGCTACACCTTC
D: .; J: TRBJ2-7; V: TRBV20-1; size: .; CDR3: CSATGQYEQYF; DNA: TGCAGTGCTACCGGACAGTACGAGCAGTACTTC
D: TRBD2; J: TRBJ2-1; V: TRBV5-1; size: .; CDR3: CASSLDASGGQQFF; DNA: TGCGCCAGCAGCTTGGACGCTAGCGGGGGCCAGCAGTTCTTC
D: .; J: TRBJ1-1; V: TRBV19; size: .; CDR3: CASSPQETNTEAFF; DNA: TGTGCCAGTAGTCCCCAGGAAACGAACACTGAAGCTTTCTTT
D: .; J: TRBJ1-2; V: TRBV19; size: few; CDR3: CASSLRDYGYTF; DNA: TGTGCCAGTAGTCTCAGGGACTATGGCTACACCTTC
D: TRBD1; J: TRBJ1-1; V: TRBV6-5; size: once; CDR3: CASSYGTGAGVAEAFF; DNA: TGTGCCAGCAGTTACGGGACAGGGGCCGGGGTAGCTGAAGCTTTCTTT
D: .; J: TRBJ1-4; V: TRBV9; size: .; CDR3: CASSVAVATNEKLFF; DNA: TGTGCCAGCAGCGTAGCTGTCGCAACTAATGAAAAACTGTTTTTT
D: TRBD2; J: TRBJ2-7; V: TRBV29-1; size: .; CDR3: CSVIAGPSYEQYF; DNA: TGCAGCGTGATAGCGGGGCCCTCCTACGAGCAGTACTTC
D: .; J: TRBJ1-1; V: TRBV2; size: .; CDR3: CASRVDKEAFF; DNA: TGTGCCAGCAGGGTTGACAAGGAAGCTTTCTTT
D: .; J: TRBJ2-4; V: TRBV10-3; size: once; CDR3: CAISERGLDENIQYF; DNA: TGTGCCATCAGTGAGAGGGGTCTGGACGAAAACATTCAGTACTTC
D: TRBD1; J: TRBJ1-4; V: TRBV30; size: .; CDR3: CAWSETGEEKLFF; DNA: TGTGCCTGGAGCGAGACAGGGGAGGAAAAACTGTTTTTT
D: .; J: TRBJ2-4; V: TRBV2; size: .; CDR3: CASDPGDAKNIQYF; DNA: TGTGCCAGCGACCCGGGGGATGCCAAAAACATTCAGTACTTC
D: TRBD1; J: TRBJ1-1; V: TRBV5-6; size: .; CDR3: CASSPGQGRFTEAFF; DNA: TGTGCCAGCAGCCCCGGACAGGGAAGATTCACTGAAGCTTTCTTT
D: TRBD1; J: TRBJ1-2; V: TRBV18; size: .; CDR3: CASSRDRVIDYGYTF; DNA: TGTGCCAGCTCACGAGACAGGGTCATTGACTATGGCTACACCTTC
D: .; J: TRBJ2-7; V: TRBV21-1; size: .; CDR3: CASSARDSKEYF; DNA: TGTGCCAGCAGCGCCCGGGACTCAAAGGAGTACTTC